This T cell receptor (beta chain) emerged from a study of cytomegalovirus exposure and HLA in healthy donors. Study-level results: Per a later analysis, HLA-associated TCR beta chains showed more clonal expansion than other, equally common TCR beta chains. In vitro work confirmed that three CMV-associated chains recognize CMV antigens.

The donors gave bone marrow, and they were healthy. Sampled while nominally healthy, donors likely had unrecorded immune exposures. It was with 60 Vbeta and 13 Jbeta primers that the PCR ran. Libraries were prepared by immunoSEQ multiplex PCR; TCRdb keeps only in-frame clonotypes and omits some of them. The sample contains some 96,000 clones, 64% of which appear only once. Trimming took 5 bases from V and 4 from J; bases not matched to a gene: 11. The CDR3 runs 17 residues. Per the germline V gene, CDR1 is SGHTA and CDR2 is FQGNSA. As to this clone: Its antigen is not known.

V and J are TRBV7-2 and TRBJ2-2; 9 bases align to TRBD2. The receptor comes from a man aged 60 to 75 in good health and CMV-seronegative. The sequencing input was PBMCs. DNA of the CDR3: TGTGCCAGCAGCCAGAGACTAGCGGCCTATGGCACCGGGGAGCTGTTTTTT. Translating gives CASSQRLAAYGTGELFF.